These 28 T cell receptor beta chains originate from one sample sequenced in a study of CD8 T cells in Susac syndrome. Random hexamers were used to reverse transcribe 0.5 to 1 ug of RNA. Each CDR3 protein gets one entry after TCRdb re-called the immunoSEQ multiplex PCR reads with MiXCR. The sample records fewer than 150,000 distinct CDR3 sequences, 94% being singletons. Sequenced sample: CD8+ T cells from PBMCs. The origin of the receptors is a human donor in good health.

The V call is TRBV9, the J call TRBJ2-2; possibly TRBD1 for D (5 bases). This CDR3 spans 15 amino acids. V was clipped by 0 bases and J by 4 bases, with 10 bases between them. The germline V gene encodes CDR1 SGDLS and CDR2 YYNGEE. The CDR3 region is CASSVGGAITGELFF. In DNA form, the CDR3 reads TGTGCCAGCAGCGTAGGGGGCGCGATCACCGGGGAGCTGTTTTTT.

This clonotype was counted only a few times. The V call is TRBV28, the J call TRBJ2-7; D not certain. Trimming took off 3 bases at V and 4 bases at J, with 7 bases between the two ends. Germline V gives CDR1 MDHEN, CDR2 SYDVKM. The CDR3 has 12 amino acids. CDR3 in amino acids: CASSFLGYEQYF. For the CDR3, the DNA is TGTGCCAGCAGTTTCCTGGGGTACGAGCAGTACTTC.

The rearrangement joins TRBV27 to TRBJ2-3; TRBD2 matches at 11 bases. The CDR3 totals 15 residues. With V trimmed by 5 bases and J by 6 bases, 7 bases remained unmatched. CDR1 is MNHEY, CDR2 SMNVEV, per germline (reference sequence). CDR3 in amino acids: CASSPTSGNSDTQYF. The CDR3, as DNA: TGTGCCAGCAGTCCGACTAGCGGGAACTCTGATACGCAGTATTTT.

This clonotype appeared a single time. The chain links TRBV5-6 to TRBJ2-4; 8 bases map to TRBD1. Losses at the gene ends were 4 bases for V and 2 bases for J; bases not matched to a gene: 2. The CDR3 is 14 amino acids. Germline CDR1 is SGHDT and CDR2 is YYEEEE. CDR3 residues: CASSSRGPKNIQYF. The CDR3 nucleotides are TGTGCCAGCAGCAGCAGGGGGCCCAAAAACATTCAGTACTTC.

CDR3 coding DNA: TGTGCCAGTAGTATTGGTATCGAGCAGTTCTTC. This gives the protein CASSIGIEQFF. The rearrangement joins TRBV19 to TRBJ2-1; D ambiguous. Trimming shortened V by 3 bases and J by 10 bases, and 7 bases separated the two germline ends. CDR1 and CDR2 (germline): LNHDA, SQIVND (reference sequence). The length of the CDR3 is 11 residues.

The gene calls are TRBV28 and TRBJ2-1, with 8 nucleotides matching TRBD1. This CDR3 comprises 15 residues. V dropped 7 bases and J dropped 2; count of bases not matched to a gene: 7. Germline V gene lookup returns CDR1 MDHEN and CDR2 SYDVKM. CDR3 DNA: TGTGCCAGCACCGTGACAGGGGTTCCCTACAATGAGCAGTTCTTC. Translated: CASTVTGVPYNEQFF.

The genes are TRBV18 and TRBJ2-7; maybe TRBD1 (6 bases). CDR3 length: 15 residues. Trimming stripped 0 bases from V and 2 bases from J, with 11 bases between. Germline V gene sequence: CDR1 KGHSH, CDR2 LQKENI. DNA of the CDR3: TGTGCCAGCTCACCACCGATTACAGGGACCTACGAGCAGTACTTC. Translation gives CASSPPITGTYEQYF.

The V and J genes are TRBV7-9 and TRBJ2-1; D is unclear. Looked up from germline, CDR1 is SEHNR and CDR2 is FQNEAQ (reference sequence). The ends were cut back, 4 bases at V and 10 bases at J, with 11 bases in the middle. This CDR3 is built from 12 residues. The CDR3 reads CASSSPSQEQFF. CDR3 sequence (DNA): TGTGCCAGCAGCTCGCCTTCTCAGGAGCAGTTCTTC.

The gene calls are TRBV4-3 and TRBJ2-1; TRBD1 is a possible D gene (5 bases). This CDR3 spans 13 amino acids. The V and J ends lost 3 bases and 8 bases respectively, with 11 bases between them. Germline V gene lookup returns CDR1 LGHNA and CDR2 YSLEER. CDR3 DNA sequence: TGCGCCAGCAGCCACATGGGGCAAGATGAGCAGTTCTTC. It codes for CASSHMGQDEQFF.

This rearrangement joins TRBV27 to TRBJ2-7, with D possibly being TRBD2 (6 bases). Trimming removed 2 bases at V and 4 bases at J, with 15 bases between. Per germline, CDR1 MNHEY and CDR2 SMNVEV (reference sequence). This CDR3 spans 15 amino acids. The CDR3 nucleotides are TGTGCCAGCAGTTTAGGAGGGGCCGCTGTATACGAGCAGTACTTC. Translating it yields CASSLGGAAVYEQYF.

The CDR3 DNA reads as TGCAGTGCTAGGGAGACAGGGAATGAGCAGTTCTTC. This gives the protein CSARETGNEQFF. This rearrangement joins TRBV20-1 to TRBJ2-1; 7 bases align to TRBD1. The germline V gene has CDR1 DFQATT and CDR2 SNEGSKA (reference sequence). This CDR3 region has 12 residues. V lost 3 bases and J lost 7; bases outside the gene matches: 3.

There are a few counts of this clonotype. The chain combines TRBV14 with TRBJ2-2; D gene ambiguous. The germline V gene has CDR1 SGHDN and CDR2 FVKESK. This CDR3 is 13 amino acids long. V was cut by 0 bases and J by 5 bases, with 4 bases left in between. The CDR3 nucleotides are TGTGCCAGCAGCCAAGATGGGACCGGGGAGCTGTTTTTT. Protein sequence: CASSQDGTGELFF.

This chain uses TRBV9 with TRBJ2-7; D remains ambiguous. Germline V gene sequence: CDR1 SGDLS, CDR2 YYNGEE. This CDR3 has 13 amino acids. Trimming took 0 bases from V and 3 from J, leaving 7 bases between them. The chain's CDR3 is CASSVGNDYEQYF. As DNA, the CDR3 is TGTGCCAGCAGCGTAGGGAACGACTACGAGCAGTACTTC.

CDR3 sequence: CAWSADSYEQYF. CDR3 in DNA: TGTGCCTGGAGTGCCGACTCCTACGAGCAGTACTTC. This chain joins TRBV30 and TRBJ2-7; no reliable D call. The CDR3 runs to 12 residues. Per germline, CDR1 GTSNPN and CDR2 SVGIG (reference sequence). V was clipped by 1 base and J by 0 bases, with 4 bases between them.

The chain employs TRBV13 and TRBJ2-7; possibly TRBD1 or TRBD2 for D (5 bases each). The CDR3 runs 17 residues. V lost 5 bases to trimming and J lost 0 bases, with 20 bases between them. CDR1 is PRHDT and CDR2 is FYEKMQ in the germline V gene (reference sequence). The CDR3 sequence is CASSPQTRDRLSYEQYF. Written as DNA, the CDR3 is TGTGCCAGCAGCCCCCAAACACGGGACCGTCTCTCCTACGAGCAGTACTTC.

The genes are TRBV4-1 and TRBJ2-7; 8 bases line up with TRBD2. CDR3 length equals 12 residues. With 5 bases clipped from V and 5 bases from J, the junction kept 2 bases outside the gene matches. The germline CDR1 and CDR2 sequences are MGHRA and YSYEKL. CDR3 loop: CASSWRGDEQYF. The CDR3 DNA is TGCGCCAGCAGCTGGCGGGGGGACGAGCAGTACTTC.

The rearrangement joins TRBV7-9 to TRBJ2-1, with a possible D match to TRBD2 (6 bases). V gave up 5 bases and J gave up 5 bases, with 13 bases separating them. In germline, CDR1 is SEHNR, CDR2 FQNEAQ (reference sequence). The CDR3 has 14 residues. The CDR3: CASSQGGLHNEQFF. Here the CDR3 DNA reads TGTGCCAGCAGCCAAGGAGGGCTCCACAATGAGCAGTTCTTC.

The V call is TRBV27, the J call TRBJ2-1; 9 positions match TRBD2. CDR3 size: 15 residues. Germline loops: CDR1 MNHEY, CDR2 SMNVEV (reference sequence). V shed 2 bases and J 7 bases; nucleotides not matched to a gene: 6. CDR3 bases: TGTGCCAGCAGTTTAGCGGGAGGGGTAAATAATGAGCAGTTCTTC. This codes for CASSLAGGVNNEQFF.

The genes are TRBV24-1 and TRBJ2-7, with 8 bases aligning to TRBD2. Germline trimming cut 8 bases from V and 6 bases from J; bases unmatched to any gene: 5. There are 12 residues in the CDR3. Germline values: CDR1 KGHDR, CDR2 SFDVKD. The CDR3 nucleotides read TGTGCCACCATGGCGGCGGGGGGCGAGCAGTACTTC. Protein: CATMAAGGEQYF.

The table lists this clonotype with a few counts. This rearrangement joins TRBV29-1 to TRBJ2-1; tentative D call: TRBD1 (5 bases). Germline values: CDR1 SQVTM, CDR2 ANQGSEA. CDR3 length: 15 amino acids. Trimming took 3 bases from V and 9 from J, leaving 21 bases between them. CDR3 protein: CSVEWGAGGGGEQFF. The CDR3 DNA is TGCAGCGTTGAGTGGGGCGCCGGCGGTGGTGGTGAGCAGTTCTTC.

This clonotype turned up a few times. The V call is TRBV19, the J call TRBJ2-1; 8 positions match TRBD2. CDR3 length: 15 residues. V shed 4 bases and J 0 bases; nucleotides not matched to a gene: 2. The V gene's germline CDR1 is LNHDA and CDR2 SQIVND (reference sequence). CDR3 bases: TGTGCCAGTAGTAGGAGCGGGAGCTCCTACAATGAGCAGTTCTTC. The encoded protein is CASSRSGSSYNEQFF. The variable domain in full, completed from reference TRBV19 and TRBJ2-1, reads DGGITQSPKYLFRKEGQNVTLSCEQNLNHDAMYWYRQDPGQGLRLIYYSQIVNDFQKGDIAEGYSVSREKKESFPLTVTSAQKNPTAFYLCASSRSGSSYNEQFFGPGTRLTVL.

DNA of the CDR3: TGTGCCAGCAGCCAATGGGGGACCCAGTACTTC. Translated: CASSQWGTQYF. The V gene is TRBV14, the J gene TRBJ2-5; D not resolved. The CDR3 runs 11 residues. V shed 2 bases and J shed 7 bases, with 5 bases lying between them. Germline CDR1 SGHDN, CDR2 FVKESK.

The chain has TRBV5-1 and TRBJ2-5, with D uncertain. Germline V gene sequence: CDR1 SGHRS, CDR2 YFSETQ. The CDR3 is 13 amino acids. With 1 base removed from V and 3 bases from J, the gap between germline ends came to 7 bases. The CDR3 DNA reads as TGCGCCAGCAGCTTGATTAGTGAAGAGACCCAGTACTTC. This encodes CASSLISEETQYF.

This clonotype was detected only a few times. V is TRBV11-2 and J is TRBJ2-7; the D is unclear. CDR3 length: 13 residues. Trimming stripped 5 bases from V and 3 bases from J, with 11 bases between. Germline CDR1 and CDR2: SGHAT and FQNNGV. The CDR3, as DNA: TGTGCCAGCAGCCCTCGATCTGGCTACGAGCAGTACTTC. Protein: CASSPRSGYEQYF. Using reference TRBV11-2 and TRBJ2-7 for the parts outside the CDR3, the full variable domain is EAGVAQSPRYKIIEKRQSVAFWCNPISGHATLYWYQQILGQGPKLLIQFQNNGVVDDSQLPKDRFSAERLKGVDSTLKIQPAKLEDSAVYLCASSPRSGYEQYFGPGTRLTVT.

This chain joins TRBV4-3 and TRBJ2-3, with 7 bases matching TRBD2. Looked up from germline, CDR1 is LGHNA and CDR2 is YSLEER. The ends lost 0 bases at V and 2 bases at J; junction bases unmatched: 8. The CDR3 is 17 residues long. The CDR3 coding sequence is TGCGCCAGCAGCCAAGATCAAGCGGGGACGGTCACAGATACGCAGTATTTT. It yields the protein CASSQDQAGTVTDTQYF.

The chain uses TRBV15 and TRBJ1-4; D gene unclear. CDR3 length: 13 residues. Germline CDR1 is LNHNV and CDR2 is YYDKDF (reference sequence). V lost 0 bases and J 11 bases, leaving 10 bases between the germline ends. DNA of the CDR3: TGTGCCACCAGCAGAGAACCCCAAGGGAAACTGTTTTTT. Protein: CATSREPQGKLFF.

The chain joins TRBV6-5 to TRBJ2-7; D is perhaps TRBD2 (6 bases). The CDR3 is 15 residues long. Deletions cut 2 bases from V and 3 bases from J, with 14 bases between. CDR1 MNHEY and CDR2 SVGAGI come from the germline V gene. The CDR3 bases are TGTGCCAGCAGTTACACCGGGGGTAGCGGCTACGAGCAGTACTTC. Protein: CASSYTGGSGYEQYF.

The CDR3 loop is CASSAGRIAAQETQYF. As DNA, the CDR3 is TGTGCCAGCAGCGCAGGTCGAATAGCGGCACAAGAGACCCAGTACTTC. The rearrangement links TRBV9 to TRBJ2-5; possible D gene TRBD2, 6 bases. The CDR3 has 16 residues. Per the germline V gene, CDR1 is SGDLS and CDR2 is YYNGEE. V was cut by 3 bases and J by 2 bases, with 17 bases left in between.